The sequence of this T cell receptor (beta chain) was determined in a study of T cell responses to AZD1222 COVID-19 vaccine (dated by TCRdb to the early 2020s). At the level of the whole study: TCR sequencing covered 230 to 250 trial participants: 200 to 220 given two doses of AZD1222 and 26 given two doses of MenACWY control vaccine. Trial participants were enrolled into age subgroups of 18-55, 56-69 and 70-plus years, which contained around 150, 29 and 61 TCR-sequenced participants, respectively. Overall results and qualifications from the work: The 56-69-year group was small, and its depth increase did not reach significance, likely because of low power. Epitopes outside the regions mutated in the B.1.351 and B.1.1.7 variants were reportedly recognized by nearly half of the unique spike-specific TCRs. Conclusions about previously exposed vaccinees were limited because only six or seven AZD1222 recipients were SARS-CoV-2 seropositive at baseline. No day 14 peak-response samples were available, so repertoires were characterized only after the peak T cell response. Participants were mostly white British and included more females than males, and it was suggested by the authors that clonal diversity may have been underestimated. A significant rise in spike-specific TCR breadth and depth was observed after two AZD1222 doses relative to day 0 and relative to MenACWY recipients. The vaccine-associated CD4 TCRs covered the entire spike protein, and the dominant responses fell in regions 160-218 and 743-854.

The meaning of the sample's time point label: about 28 days (+/-7) after the second vaccine dose. AZD1222 recipients given second doses at about 4 weeks or at about 12 weeks were pooled, since spike-specific TCR depth and breadth were not found to differ between the two schedules. Vaccinee samples were obtained from the UK trials COV001 and COV002, which included a single-blind randomized controlled phase 2/3 trial of AZD1222 (ChAdOx1 nCoV-19) in healthy adults. For TCRbeta chain sequencing, PBMC samples from trial participants were taken at day 0 and at day 28 after the second dose. The CDR3 regions of human TCRbeta chains were subjected to immunosequencing. Processing in the source paper ran as follows. TCRs in the repertoires were matched against a reference library of SARS-CoV-2-specific TCRs that had been generated with the MIRA antigen-specificity platform. Breadth was defined as the fraction of unique TCRs that were SARS-CoV-2-associated. Depth was defined as the fraction of total T cells that were SARS-CoV-2-associated. Each spike-specific TCR was assigned to its reactive spike region and to a CD4 or CD8 class using the MIRA data. Log10-transformed breadth and depth values were compared by one-way ANOVA with Sidak's multiple comparisons tests. The table comes from immuneACCESS by way of TCRdb, which keeps in-frame sequences with V and J called. Part of the clones is missing from these tables; in studies checked, under half for an unresolved V gene and the rest for unknown reasons. That table gives V, J and clone size, and the DNA gave D and trimming. Recorded for this sample are more than 150,000 clones; around 86% of them occurred a single time. Approximately 9% of the sample goes to the ten largest clones.

The junction shows trimming of 2 bases on V and 6 bases on J, and the gene matches do not reach 2 bases of it. Sequences KGHSH (CDR1) and LQKENI (CDR2) are obtained from the germline V gene. The CDR3 runs 14 amino acids, cysteine and phenylalanine included. The entry retains the CDR3 DNA only, 42 bases that are in frame from base 1. With respect to this clone: Its antigen is still unknown. Base qualities are missing; no much larger clone stands one base away.

The sequencing here drew on peripheral blood, taken 28 days after the second AZD1222 dose. The chain was built from TRBV18 and TRBJ2-1; TRBD1 aligns with 9 central bases. The receptor comes from an adult who received the AZD1222 COVID-19 vaccine. The CDR3 protein: CASSPSTGGNEQFF. The bases are TGTGCCAGCTCACCATCGACAGGGGGCAATGAGCAGTTCTTC.